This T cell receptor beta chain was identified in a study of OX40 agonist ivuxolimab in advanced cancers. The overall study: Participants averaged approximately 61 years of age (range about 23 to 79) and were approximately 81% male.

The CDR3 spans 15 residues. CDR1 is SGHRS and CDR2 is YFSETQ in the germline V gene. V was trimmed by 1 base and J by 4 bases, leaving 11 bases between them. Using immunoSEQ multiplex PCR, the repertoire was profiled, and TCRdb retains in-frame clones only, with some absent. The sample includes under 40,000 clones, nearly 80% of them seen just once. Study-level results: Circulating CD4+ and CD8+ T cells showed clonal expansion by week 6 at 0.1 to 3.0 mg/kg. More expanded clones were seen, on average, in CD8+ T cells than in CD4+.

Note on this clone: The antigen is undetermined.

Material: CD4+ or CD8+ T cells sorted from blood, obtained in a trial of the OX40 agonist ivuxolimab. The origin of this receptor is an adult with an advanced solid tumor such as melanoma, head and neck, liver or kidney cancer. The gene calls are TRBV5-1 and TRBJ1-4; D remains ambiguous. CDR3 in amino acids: CASSLSGASNEKLFF. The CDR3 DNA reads TGCGCCAGCAGCTTGTCGGGAGCTAGTAATGAAAAACTGTTTTTT.